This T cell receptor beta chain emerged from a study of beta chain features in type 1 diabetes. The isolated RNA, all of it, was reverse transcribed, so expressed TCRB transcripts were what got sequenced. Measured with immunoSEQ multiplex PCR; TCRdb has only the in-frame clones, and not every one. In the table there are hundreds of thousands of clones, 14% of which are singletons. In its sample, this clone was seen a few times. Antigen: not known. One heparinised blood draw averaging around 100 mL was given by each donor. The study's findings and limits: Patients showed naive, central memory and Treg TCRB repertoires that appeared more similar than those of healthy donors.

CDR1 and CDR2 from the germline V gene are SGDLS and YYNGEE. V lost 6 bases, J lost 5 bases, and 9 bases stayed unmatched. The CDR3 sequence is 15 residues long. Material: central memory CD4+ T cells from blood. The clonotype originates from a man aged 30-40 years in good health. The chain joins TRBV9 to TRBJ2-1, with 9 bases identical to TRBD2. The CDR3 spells CASNKAGGWDNEQFF. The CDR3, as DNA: TGTGCCAGCAACAAAGCGGGAGGTTGGGACAATGAGCAGTTCTTC.